The clone carrying this T cell receptor beta chain turned up a few times. These data originate in a study of T cells in Graves' hyperthyroidism and ophthalmopathy. Ophthalmopathy patients had moderate-to-severe active disease, CAS ≥3, NOSPECS ≥4, and disease duration under 3 months. TCR beta CDR3 regions were amplified from RNA. An initial round of RT-PCR targeting the TCR CDR3 relied on the HTBI primer set. TCRdb passed the multiplex PCR reads through MiXCR, listing each CDR3 protein once. Altogether about 400,000 distinct CDR3 sequences are present, over 12% being singletons, with the ten largest covering roughly 19%. Per the germline V gene, CDR1 is MNHNS and CDR2 is SASEGT. The CDR3 totals 13 residues. V lost 2 bases to trimming and J lost 7 bases, with 9 bases between them.

The chain uses TRBV6-1 and TRBJ2-1; D possibly corresponds to TRBD1 (6 bases). Sequenced: blood. The receptor's source is a woman between 55 and 75 years old with Graves' ophthalmopathy. The DNA for the CDR3 is TGTGCCAGCAGTGAAACGGGACAAAATGAGCAGTTCTTC. This sequence encodes CASSETGQNEQFF.